Below, one TCR beta chain is given with its context. What it binds is unknown. Ophthalmopathy patients all had a Clinical Activity Score of at least 3, a NOSPECS grade of at least 4 and disease under 3 months old. Germline V CDR1 and CDR2: SGHVS, FQNEAQ. With V trimmed by 5 bases and J by 9 bases, 15 bases remained unmatched. The CDR3 extends over 17 amino acids. These data belong to a study of T cells in Graves' hyperthyroidism and ophthalmopathy. RNA transcripts served as the template for amplifying TCR beta CDR3 regions. Carried out on the TCR CDR3, a first-round RT-PCR used the HTBI primer set. TCRdb fed the multiplex PCR reads into MiXCR, producing one record per CDR3 protein. In the table there are about 610,000 distinct CDR3 sequences, more than 15% of which are singletons. Study findings and constraints: Ophthalmopathy prediction by the model preceded onset by a median roughly 6 months. Most thyroid clonotypes with frequency above 0.001 were detected in blood.

Sequenced sample: blood. The TCR sequence derives from a woman between 35 and 50 years old with Graves' ophthalmopathy. The rearrangement links TRBV7-8 to TRBJ2-1, with 11 bases lining up with TRBD2. CDR3 coding DNA: TGTGCCAGCAGCCCCCTGGTTATAGCGGGAGGGCATGTTGAGCAGTTCTTC. Translated: CASSPLVIAGGHVEQFF.